Each of the 17 T cell receptor beta chains below was sequenced from the same sample in a study of shared clonotypes between healthy human individuals (TCRdb year 2020). The library relied on the immunoSEQ multiplex PCR assay. The source is immuneACCESS, and TCRdb retained only in-frame sequences with V and J called. Part of the clones is not carried over; for the studies checked, unresolved V genes explain less than half of this, and the remainder is unexplained. This sample has 950,000 to 1,100,000 clones in its table, and about 70% of those were observed once. The ten biggest clones cover approximately 1.5% of the sample. The specimen was memory CD4+ T cells sorted from blood. The sample's cell subset or site label is to be understood as: CD45RA-negative fraction. Every receptor here comes from a man between 18 and 35 years old in good health.

As concerns this clone: This CDR3 is also generated by other DNA sequences in the sample. This sequence joins TRBV6-6 and TRBJ1-4; 8 positions match TRBD1. V was pared by 0 bases and J by 5 bases, with 5 bases of the junction left unmatched. The germline V gene has CDR1 MNHNY and CDR2 SVGAGI (reference sequence). This CDR3 contains 16 residues. The chain's CDR3 is CASSYSPQGGNEKLFF. The DNA of the CDR3 is TGTGCCAGCAGTTACTCCCCACAGGGGGGGAATGAAAAACTGTTTTTT.

The chain joins TRBV5-7 to TRBJ2-5, with D possibly TRBD1 on 6 matching bases. Being an ORF, TRBV5-7 has a function that is uncertain. V was pared by 0 bases and J by 0 bases, with 12 bases between. The CDR3 extends over 16 amino acids. The CDR3 sequence is CASSLVGTKNQETQYF. As DNA, the CDR3 is TGTGCCAGCAGCTTGGTGGGGACAAAAAACCAAGAGACCCAGTACTTC.

The V call is TRBV11-2, the J call TRBJ2-2; D gene uncertain. Trimming removed 5 bases at V and 6 bases at J, with 10 bases between. The CDR3 consists of 13 residues. CDR1 is SGHAT, CDR2 FQNNGV, per germline. The CDR3 DNA reads as TGTGCCAGCAGCCCAGGTTCTGCCGGGGAGCTGTTTTTT. This gives the protein CASSPGSAGELFF.

The rearrangement joins TRBV9 to TRBJ2-3, with a tentative D call TRBD1 (6 bases). The CDR3 sequence is 15 residues long. Germline assignment: CDR1 SGDLS and CDR2 YYNGEE. Trimming took off 3 bases at V and 3 bases at J, with 14 bases between the two ends. As DNA, the CDR3 is TGTGCCAGCAGCGCTGTCCCGGGACAAACAGATACGCAGTATTTT. It codes for CASSAVPGQTDTQYF.

The V call is TRBV4-2, the J call TRBJ1-4, with D tentatively TRBD1 (5 bases). Looked up from germline, CDR1 is LGHNA and CDR2 is YNFKEQ. This CDR3 is 17 amino acids long. Trimming removed 0 bases at V and 7 bases at J, with 18 bases between. The CDR3 region is CASSQERGGRFGEKLFF. DNA of the CDR3: TGTGCCAGCAGCCAAGAGCGGGGGGGTCGTTTCGGTGAAAAACTGTTTTTT.

V usage is TRBV7-9 and J usage is TRBJ1-2; D not certain. V gave up 2 bases and J gave up 4 bases, with 2 bases separating them. The CDR3 loop spans 11 amino acids. Germline CDR1 is SEHNR and CDR2 is FQNEAQ (reference sequence). CDR3 sequence: CASSLSYGYTF. CDR3 nucleotide sequence: TGTGCCAGCAGCTTAAGCTATGGCTACACCTTC. The complete variable domain, with remaining parts taken from reference TRBV7-9 and TRBJ1-2, reads DTGVSQNPRHKITKRGQNVTFRCDPISEHNRLYWYRQTLGQGPEFLTYFQNEAQLEKSRLLSDRFSAERPKGSFSTLEIQRTEQGDSAMYLCASSLSYGYTFGSGTRLTVV.

This chain joins TRBV6-5 and TRBJ1-6, with D unclear. Germline V lookup: CDR1 MNHEY, CDR2 SVGAGI. The CDR3 totals 15 residues. Trimming took 0 bases from V and 4 from J, leaving 7 bases between them. CDR3 sequence reads: CASSYSSLYNSPLHF. CDR3 nucleotide sequence: TGTGCCAGCAGTTACTCGAGTTTGTATAATTCACCCCTCCACTTT.

The chain carries TRBV2 and TRBJ2-2; 10 positions agree with TRBD2. Germline-derived CDR1 and CDR2 are SNHLY and FYNNEI. J gave up 0 bases and V 6 bases, and 7 bases lay outside the gene matches. The CDR3 sequence is 17 residues long. The DNA of the CDR3 is TGTGCCAGCAGCTCCGGGACTAGCGCCTCGAACACCGGGGAGCTGTTTTTT. It encodes CASSSGTSASNTGELFF.

This clone was found a few times. The rearrangement joins TRBV15 to TRBJ1-6; TRBD1 matches at 9 bases. This CDR3 has 18 residues. The junction had 13 bases not matched to a gene; V was cut back by 1 base and J by 9 bases. Germline V gene data show CDR1 as LNHNV and CDR2 as YYDKDF (reference sequence). Here the CDR3 reads CATSRGGGQGMEFSPLHF. The CDR3 DNA reads as TGTGCCACCAGCAGAGGGGGGGGACAGGGTATGGAGTTTTCACCCCTCCACTTT.

This rearrangement joins TRBV7-2 to TRBJ2-1; TRBD2 is a possible D gene (6 bases). The CDR3 extends over 15 amino acids. Germline assignment: CDR1 SGHTA and CDR2 FQGNSA. Trimming removed 1 base from V and 2 bases from J, with 9 bases in between. The CDR3 is CASSLGSGPYNEQFF. DNA of the CDR3: TGTGCCAGCAGCTTAGGTAGCGGCCCCTACAATGAGCAGTTCTTC.

Only a few counts were recorded for this clone. The chain uses TRBV30 and TRBJ1-1; D is ambiguous. V lost 4 bases, J lost 2 bases, and 14 bases lay in between. This CDR3 has 14 amino acids. The germline gives CDR1 GTSNPN, CDR2 SVGIG (reference sequence). The CDR3, as DNA: TGTGCCTGGACCCACTACATGAGTAACACTGAAGCTTTCTTT. It codes for CAWTHYMSNTEAFF.

The V gene is TRBV10-1, the J gene TRBJ2-1, with TRBD1 identical over 7 bases. Germline loops: CDR1 WNHNN, CDR2 SYGVQD (reference sequence). With 3 bases clipped from V and 2 bases from J, the junction kept 1 base outside the gene matches. The CDR3 contains 14 residues. Written as DNA, the CDR3 is TGCGCCAGCAGTGAAACAGGGGCCTACAATGAGCAGTTCTTC. Protein sequence: CASSETGAYNEQFF.

CDR3 in DNA: TGTGCCAGCAGCTTTGACAGGGGTACTAATGAAAAACTGTTTTTT. Its translation is CASSFDRGTNEKLFF. V usage is TRBV7-9 and J usage is TRBJ1-4, with 8 bases lining up with TRBD1. Germline lookup yields CDR1 SEHNR and CDR2 FQNEAQ (reference sequence). With 3 bases clipped from V and 2 bases from J, the junction kept 2 bases outside the gene matches. CDR3 length equals 15 residues.

This clone appeared a few times. This sequence joins TRBV5-1 and TRBJ2-5; TRBD1 matches at 7 bases. In germline, CDR1 is SGHRS, CDR2 YFSETQ. The CDR3 spans 14 residues. The V segment lost 4 bases and the J segment 4 bases; nucleotides outside the gene matches: 7. For the CDR3, the DNA is TGCGCCAGCAGCCCGGGACAGTCTGGAGAGACCCAGTACTTC. Protein: CASSPGQSGETQYF. Using reference TRBV5-1 and TRBJ2-5 for the parts outside the CDR3, the full variable domain is KAGVTQTPRYLIKTRGQQVTLSCSPISGHRSVSWYQQTPGQGLQFLFEYFSETQRNKGNFPGRFSGRQFSNSRSEMNVSTLELGDSALYLCASSPGQSGETQYFGPGTRLLVL.

This chain links TRBV27 with TRBJ1-1; D is possibly TRBD1 (6 bases). Trimming left V 6 bases short and J 8 bases short, with 16 bases between. The CDR3 has 13 residues. Germline assignment: CDR1 MNHEY and CDR2 SMNVEV (reference sequence). This CDR3 is CASRYQGTGEAFF. The CDR3 DNA reads TGTGCCAGCAGATATCAGGGAACAGGGGAAGCTTTCTTT.

This clone occurred a few times. CDR3 nucleotide sequence: TGTGCCAGCAAGGCGGGAGGGGGGGACAATCAGCCCCAGCATTTT. Protein sequence: CASKAGGGDNQPQHF. The V call is TRBV6-1, the J call TRBJ1-5, with TRBD1 as a possible D gene (6 bases). V was shortened by 7 bases and J by 3 bases, with 16 bases between the two germline ends. Germline CDR1 and CDR2: MNHNS and SASEGT. This CDR3 spans 15 amino acids.

CDR3 nucleotides: TGTGCCAGCAGTGTAGACAGGGAAGCTTTCTTT. Its protein product is CASSVDREAFF. V and J are TRBV2 and TRBJ1-1, with D tentatively TRBD1 (6 bases). Germline assignment: CDR1 SNHLY and CDR2 FYNNEI. This CDR3 comprises 11 residues. Trimming stripped 4 bases from V and 8 bases from J, with 8 bases between.